This T cell receptor (beta chain) was sequenced for a study of long-term antiretroviral therapy in people with HIV. About the research overall: By about a decade, the earliest samples predate the 2015 immediate-ART recommendation.

The CDR3 extends over 18 amino acids. Trimming pared 1 base from V and 0 bases from J, leaving 13 bases between. Germline CDR1 and CDR2: SEHNR and FQNEAQ (reference sequence). The run of the v3.0 immunoSEQ assay was at survey level. Sequenced by immunoSEQ multiplex PCR; TCRdb stores in-frame clones only, minus some. The data hold 20,000 to 25,000 clones, with 80% to 85% observed a single time. Regarding the study as a whole: Information pertaining to ART adherence, viral resistance or therapeutic modifications was not obtained.

Regarding this clone: Its specificity is not known.

The starting material was unsorted PBMCs, obtained 0.4 years after starting antiretroviral therapy. The rearrangement uses TRBV7-9 and TRBJ1-6, with D hard to call. The receptor was derived from a man aged 45-65 years with HIV. CDR3 amino acids: CASSLVEGITSYNSPLHF. The CDR3 coding sequence is TGTGCCAGCAGCTTAGTAGAAGGGATCACCTCCTATAATTCACCCCTCCACTTT.